This entry features one T cell receptor beta chain sequence. This clonotype has just a few counts. Its antigen has not been determined. No base quality information exists; no much larger clone differs at one position. These data are taken from a study of T cells after yellow fever vaccination (dated by TCRdb to between 2018 and 2021). Turning to the overall study: Libraries from fractions with low cell numbers were prepared with the SMART-Seq v4 Ultra Low Input RNA kit. Bulk TCR alpha and beta repertoires were sequenced longitudinally to track T-cell clones before and after primary and booster YFV17D yellow fever vaccination. Two healthy male donors, one aged 18 to 30 and one aged 30 to 40 years, were included in the cohort. Blood was drawn at multiple timepoints before and after primary and secondary immunization, with bulk PBMC replicates and cell subsets isolated. The investigation overall reported the following: Compared with the primary T-cell response, the secondary T-cell response was faster but weaker, reaching its peak on day 5 rather than on day 15. Computational filtering was required because FACS-sorted repertoires could contain abundant contaminating clonotypes from the bulk population. After the booster, most of the clones that had expanded following primary vaccination were detected again (about 95% of CD4 and roughly nine tenths of CD8), which suggests that memory was broadly maintained. A small fraction of clonotypes showed up in both the CD4 and CD8 compartments, probably as a result of convergent recombination. Because the study included only two donors, the extent to which the findings can be generalized is limited.

The treatment or condition label on this specimen signifies: live attenuated yellow fever vaccine strain. PBMCs were isolated from peripheral blood using a standard Ficoll-Paque protocol. CD4 and CD8 T-cell fractions were isolated with Dynabeads CD4 and CD8 positive selection kits. TriZol was used to extract RNA from bulk PBMCs, CD4 and CD8 fractions, and dextramer-positive and dextramer-negative fractions. TCR cDNA was synthesized by 5'RACE template switching, through which a universal primer site and unique molecular identifiers were introduced. Priming of cDNA synthesis was performed from both the TCR alpha and TCR beta constant segments. Libraries were amplified in two PCR steps, with sample barcodes and sequencing adapters added in the second step. Sequencing of libraries was performed on Illumina HiSeq 2500 (2x100 bp) or NovaSeq (2x150 bp). Per the source publication's procedure: Reads were demultiplexed and collapsed into UMI consensus sequences with MIGEC, and V(D)J alignment was performed with MiXCR. Vaccine-responding clonotypes were identified with edgeR using replicate PBMC samples, with FDR below 0.01 and a log2 fold change above 5 up to day 15 being required. Each bulk clonotype was labeled CD4 or CD8 based on which sequenced repertoire, CD4 or CD8, contained the clonotype at higher abundance. TCRdb reprocessing: public reads trimmed at Q25 with fastp, clones called with MiXCR, in-frame beta chains kept. Identical CDR3 protein sequences are pooled into one entry, listed with their most common genes and DNA. These V and J calls rely on TCRdb rather than the paper's analysis. This sample has 300,000 or so distinct CDR3 sequences in its table, and 10% to 15% of those were observed once. About 0.51% of the sample goes to the ten largest clones.

V drops 6 bases and J drops 0 bases, leaving 7 bases in between. Including cysteine and phenylalanine, the CDR3 has 13 amino acids. CDR3 DNA is the only sequence kept; it has 39 bases, read in frame from the first base. Reading the germline V gene (reference sequence) gives CDR1 SEHNR and CDR2 FQNEAQ. This chain is built from TRBV7-9 and TRBJ2-3, with the D gene not clear enough to name. This TCR came from a man aged 25-45 years who received the YFV17D yellow fever vaccine. The sequenced sample was CD4+ T cells sorted from PBMCs, obtained 45 days after the yellow fever booster vaccination. The CDR3 loop reads CASSVDSTDTQYF. The DNA sequence is TGTGCCAGCAGTGTGGACAGCACAGATACGCAGTATTTT.